Following are 17 T cell receptor beta chains from one sample sequenced in a study of blood T cell repertoires in COVID-19. Generated by immunoSEQ multiplex PCR, the TCRdb table keeps only in-frame clones and is missing some. The table has fewer than 80,000 clones, around nine tenths seen once. The sequenced sample consisted of peripheral blood. These receptors came from a woman of 80 years or more with active or convalescent COVID-19.

This chain links TRBV6-6 with TRBJ1-2; maybe TRBD1 (6 bases). Germline lookup yields CDR1 MNHNY and CDR2 SVGAGI (reference sequence). The CDR3 contains 13 residues. Between the trimmed V and J ends, which lost 4 bases and 7 bases, there was a span of 13 bases. CDR3 nucleotides: TGTGCCAGCAGTTTGACAGGTTCTAGTGGCTACACCTTC. It specifies CASSLTGSSGYTF.

The table lists this clone with a count of one. This sequence joins TRBV19 and TRBJ1-1, with D perhaps TRBD1 (5 bases). Germline V gene data show CDR1 as LNHDA and CDR2 as SQIVND (reference sequence). V lost 0 bases and J 10 bases, leaving 12 bases between the germline ends. This CDR3 comprises 13 residues. The DNA of the CDR3 is TGTGCCAGTAGTATAGATCCGGGACTGGTAGCTTTCTTT. Amino acid sequence: CASSIDPGLVAFF.

The chain combines TRBV20-1 with TRBJ1-1; possible D gene TRBD1, 6 bases. CDR3 size: 11 residues. V dropped 3 bases and J dropped 7 bases, with 9 bases sitting between them. The germline CDR1 and CDR2 sequences are DFQATT and SNEGSKA (reference sequence). CDR3 coding DNA: TGCAGTGCTAGTCAGGGGATTGAAGCTTTCTTT. It codes for CSASQGIEAFF.

The chain joins TRBV5-4 to TRBJ2-7; D unclear. From germline, CDR1 is SGHNT and CDR2 YYREEE (reference sequence). Deletions cut 1 base from V and 5 bases from J, with 13 bases between. This CDR3 has 14 amino acids. The CDR3 spells CASSLTSDRDEQYF. The CDR3 nucleotides read TGTGCCAGCAGCTTGACGTCAGACCGGGACGAGCAGTACTTC.

The chain couples TRBV7-2 to TRBJ2-1; 11 positions agree with TRBD2. Germline loops: CDR1 SGHTA, CDR2 FQGNSA. The CDR3 loop spans 14 amino acids. V lost 8 bases, J lost 4 bases, and 4 bases stayed unmatched. CDR3 residues: CASRVAGGYNEQFF. The CDR3 DNA reads TGTGCCAGCCGGGTAGCGGGGGGGTACAATGAGCAGTTCTTC.

J is TRBJ1-2 and V is TRBV5-3; D remains unclear. TRBV5-3 is an ORF for which the function is uncertain. V lost 0 bases and J 1 base, leaving 7 bases between the germline ends. The CDR3 consists of 14 residues. The CDR3 loop reads CARSLDSLNYGYTF. In DNA, the CDR3 is TGTGCCAGAAGCTTGGACAGTCTTAACTATGGCTACACCTTC.

The chain combines TRBV2 with TRBJ1-4, with D perhaps TRBD1 (5 bases). CDR1 and CDR2 (germline): SNHLY, FYNNEI. With 3 bases removed from V and 8 bases from J, the gap between germline ends came to 19 bases. The CDR3 covers 16 residues. The CDR3 protein is CASSEISKWRGEKLFF. The CDR3 DNA is TGTGCCAGCAGTGAGATCTCGAAGTGGAGGGGCGAAAAACTGTTTTTT.

The chain combines TRBV4-2 with TRBJ1-3; D possibly corresponds to TRBD1 (5 bases). The CDR3 has 18 residues. Deletions cut 4 bases from V and 0 bases from J, with 19 bases between. The V gene's germline CDR1 is LGHNA and CDR2 YNFKEQ. CDR3 sequence: CASSLGAAATNSGNTIYF. DNA for the CDR3: TGTGCCAGCAGCCTAGGGGCTGCAGCAACCAACTCTGGAAACACCATATATTTT.

The chain is built from TRBV28 and TRBJ2-3; D possibly corresponds to TRBD2 (5 bases). Trimming cost V 6 bases and J 0 bases, with 16 bases left between them. The CDR3 sequence is 16 residues long. Germline V lookup: CDR1 MDHEN, CDR2 SYDVKM. The CDR3 loop is CASSPGSGFSTDTQYF. For the CDR3, the DNA is TGTGCCAGCAGCCCGGGAAGCGGTTTTAGCACAGATACGCAGTATTTT.

The chain joins TRBV27 to TRBJ2-2, with 10 bases matching TRBD2. CDR3 length: 16 residues. The germline CDR1 and CDR2 sequences are MNHEY and SMNVEV (reference sequence). V lost 2 bases, J lost 4 bases, and 4 bases stayed unmatched. In DNA, the CDR3 is TGTGCCAGCAGTTTAATTTTAGCGGGGGGCACCGGGGAGCTGTTTTTT. It translates to CASSLILAGGTGELFF.

The chain employs TRBV19 and TRBJ1-2, with D tentatively TRBD1 (5 bases). Germline CDR1 reads LNHDA; CDR2 reads SQIVND (reference sequence). The V end lost 5 bases, the J end lost 7 bases, and 20 bases lay between the germline ends. This CDR3 is 15 amino acids long. As DNA, the CDR3 is TGTGCCAGTAGTCCCGATCAAGGGGCAGGTAGTGGCTACACCTTC. Protein: CASSPDQGAGSGYTF.

The genes are TRBV25-1 and TRBJ1-2; 8 positions agree with TRBD1. Germline CDR1 MGHDK, CDR2 SYGVNS. This CDR3 comprises 13 residues. J lost 7 bases, V lost 6 bases, and 7 bases had no gene match. DNA for the CDR3: TGTGCCAGCAGCCCGACAGGGGCAGGTGGCTACACCTTC. Its translation: CASSPTGAGGYTF.

This rearrangement joins TRBV24-1 to TRBJ1-2; a possible D gene is TRBD1 (6 bases). The CDR3 covers 14 residues. Germline V gene sequence: CDR1 KGHDR, CDR2 SFDVKD. The V end was cut by 3 bases, the J end by 4 bases, with 11 bases between. The CDR3 nucleotides are TGTGCCACCAGTGATGGGGACAAGCCCTATGGCTACACCTTC. It specifies CATSDGDKPYGYTF.

This sequence joins TRBV27 and TRBJ1-6; 9 bases map to TRBD1. V lost 4 bases, J lost 9 bases, and 13 bases stayed unmatched. Per the germline V gene, CDR1 is MNHEY and CDR2 is SMNVEV (reference sequence). This CDR3 is 17 amino acids long. CDR3 DNA sequence: TGTGCCAGCAGTTCGTTACAGGGGGCGCAACCGTCTTCACCCCTCCACTTT. It encodes CASSSLQGAQPSSPLHF.

The J gene is TRBJ1-3, the V gene TRBV4-3; 8 nucleotides agree with TRBD1. CDR3 length equals 18 residues. CDR1 and CDR2 from the germline V gene are LGHNA and YSLEER. With 0 bases clipped from V and 0 bases from J, the junction kept 7 bases outside the gene matches. The CDR3: CASSQEAGQVSSGNTIYF. The CDR3 DNA reads TGCGCCAGCAGCCAAGAGGCGGGACAGGTGAGCTCTGGAAACACCATATATTTT.

The chain couples TRBV12-3 or TRBV12-4 to TRBJ2-3, with 7 bases identical to TRBD2. Trimming took 7 bases from V and 4 from J; bases not matched to a gene: 2. This CDR3 spans 12 amino acids. CDR3 sequence reads: CASKLASDTQYF. CDR3 DNA: TGTGCCAGCAAACTAGCGTCAGATACGCAGTATTTT.

The genes are TRBV15 and TRBJ2-3; D possibly corresponds to TRBD2 (6 bases). This CDR3 contains 15 residues. With 5 bases removed from V and 2 bases from J, the gap between germline ends came to 14 bases. Germline V gene data show CDR1 as LNHNV and CDR2 as YYDKDF (reference sequence). CDR3 DNA: TGTGCCACCAGCCGGGGAGGCTTTATCACAGATACGCAGTATTTT. Protein sequence: CATSRGGFITDTQYF.